This is a list of T cell receptor beta chains from one sample in a study. TCRdb re-called the RT-PCR reads with MiXCR, one entry per CDR3 protein. The sample lists more than 550,000 distinct CDR3 sequences, more than 13% occurring once. Sequencing was carried out using memory CD4+ T cells from blood. All receptors come from a female donor in good health, serving as a healthy control. Both conserved end residues are part of each CDR3. The order of the fields is clone size, V gene, D gene, J gene, CDR3 protein, CDR3 DNA. A D gene is named only where the DNA matches it firmly. Clone sizes are given selectively: once, few, many, or a class where the clone is expanded.

clone size: many; V gene: TRBV12-3/TRBV12-4; D gene: TRBD2; J gene: TRBJ2-1; CDR3 protein: CASSWTSGSNEQFF; CDR3 DNA: TGTGCCAGCAGTTGGACTAGCGGGAGCAATGAGCAGTTCTTC
clone size: many; V gene: TRBV29-1; D gene: NA; J gene: TRBJ2-1; CDR3 protein: CSVLRGLGNEQFF; CDR3 DNA: TGCAGCGTTCTTAGGGGTTTGGGCAATGAGCAGTTCTTC
clone size: few; V gene: TRBV5-6; D gene: NA; J gene: TRBJ2-3; CDR3 protein: CASSLVLGGADTQYF; CDR3 DNA: TGTGCCAGCAGCTTGGTTCTTGGAGGCGCAGATACGCAGTATTTT
clone size: few; V gene: TRBV28; D gene: NA; J gene: TRBJ2-5; CDR3 protein: CASSLRGAGDGETQYF; CDR3 DNA: TGTGCCAGCAGTTTAAGGGGGGCGGGTGATGGAGAGACCCAGTACTTC
clone size: few; V gene: TRBV7-2; D gene: NA; J gene: TRBJ1-2; CDR3 protein: CASSLDQIVLGYGYTF; CDR3 DNA: TGTGCCAGCAGCTTAGATCAAATCGTACTCGGCTATGGCTACACCTTC
clone size: many; V gene: TRBV5-5; D gene: NA; J gene: TRBJ2-5; CDR3 protein: CASSRLRGAETQYF; CDR3 DNA: TGTGCCAGCAGCCGTCTCCGGGGGGCCGAGACCCAGTACTTC
clone size: NA; V gene: TRBV20-1; D gene: TRBD2; J gene: TRBJ2-1; CDR3 protein: CSAFRSGASYNEQFF; CDR3 DNA: TGCAGTGCCTTCCGTAGCGGGGCGTCCTACAATGAGCAGTTCTTC
clone size: NA; V gene: TRBV15; D gene: NA; J gene: TRBJ1-1; CDR3 protein: CATSRERLWGNTEAFF; CDR3 DNA: TGTGCCACCAGCAGAGAGCGGTTATGGGGTAACACTGAAGCTTTCTTT
clone size: many; V gene: TRBV5-6; D gene: NA; J gene: TRBJ1-5; CDR3 protein: CASSLAAATTNNQPQHF; CDR3 DNA: TGTGCCAGCAGCTTGGCCGCAGCCACTACCAACAATCAGCCCCAGCATTTT
clone size: NA; V gene: TRBV7-8; D gene: TRBD1; J gene: TRBJ1-1; CDR3 protein: CASSLGDSLLYTEAFF; CDR3 DNA: TGTGCCAGCAGCCTGGGGGACAGCTTACTTTACACTGAAGCTTTCTTT
clone size: NA; V gene: TRBV25-1; D gene: NA; J gene: TRBJ2-5; CDR3 protein: CASEGIQDPETQYF; CDR3 DNA: TGTGCCAGCGAGGGGATTCAGGATCCAGAGACCCAGTACTTC
clone size: few; V gene: TRBV30; D gene: NA; J gene: TRBJ2-3; CDR3 protein: CAFSTGIWTDTQYF; CDR3 DNA: TGTGCCTTCTCGACAGGAATATGGACAGATACGCAGTATTTT
clone size: few; V gene: TRBV12-3/TRBV12-4; D gene: TRBD1; J gene: TRBJ1-3; CDR3 protein: CASRTGGSVSGNTIYF; CDR3 DNA: TGTGCCAGCAGGACAGGGGGAAGCGTATCTGGAAACACCATATATTTT
clone size: few; V gene: TRBV5-1; D gene: TRBD2; J gene: TRBJ2-7; CDR3 protein: CASAISSGYEQYF; CDR3 DNA: TGCGCCAGCGCCATATCTAGCGGCTACGAGCAGTACTTC
clone size: NA; V gene: TRBV27; D gene: NA; J gene: TRBJ1-5; CDR3 protein: CASSFHSTRGGQPQHF; CDR3 DNA: TGTGCCAGCAGTTTCCACTCGACCCGTGGAGGTCAGCCCCAGCATTTT
clone size: NA; V gene: TRBV6-2/TRBV6-3; D gene: NA; J gene: TRBJ1-2; CDR3 protein: CASSRPGPPYGYTF; CDR3 DNA: TGTGCCAGCAGTCGACCCGGGCCCCCGTATGGCTACACCTTC
clone size: NA; V gene: TRBV12-3/TRBV12-4; D gene: NA; J gene: TRBJ2-1; CDR3 protein: CASRIGLNEQFF; CDR3 DNA: TGTGCCAGCAGGATTGGACTCAATGAGCAGTTCTTC
clone size: NA; V gene: TRBV7-2; D gene: NA; J gene: TRBJ2-7; CDR3 protein: CASSRSADYEQYF; CDR3 DNA: TGTGCCAGCTCAAGGAGCGCCGACTACGAGCAGTACTTC
clone size: many; V gene: TRBV12-3/TRBV12-4; D gene: NA; J gene: TRBJ1-2; CDR3 protein: CASSATAYGYTF; CDR3 DNA: TGTGCCAGCAGTGCGACAGCCTATGGCTACACCTTC
clone size: many; V gene: TRBV7-8; D gene: NA; J gene: TRBJ2-3; CDR3 protein: CASSSTEDTQYF; CDR3 DNA: TGTGCCAGCAGCTCCACTGAAGATACGCAGTATTTT
clone size: few; V gene: TRBV5-1; D gene: NA; J gene: TRBJ2-7; CDR3 protein: CASSKDTYPYEQYF; CDR3 DNA: TGCGCCAGCAGCAAGGACACTTACCCCTACGAGCAGTACTTC
clone size: many; V gene: TRBV7-6; D gene: NA; J gene: TRBJ2-7; CDR3 protein: CASGVLHGEQYF; CDR3 DNA: TGTGCCAGCGGGGTTCTCCATGGCGAGCAGTACTTC
clone size: NA; V gene: TRBV6-8; D gene: NA; J gene: TRBJ1-2; CDR3 protein: CASSKRTENYGYTF; CDR3 DNA: TGTGCCAGCAGCAAACGGACGGAAAACTATGGCTACACCTTC
clone size: many; V gene: TRBV18; D gene: TRBD1; J gene: TRBJ2-2; CDR3 protein: CASSINRGETGELFF; CDR3 DNA: TGTGCCAGCTCAATCAACAGGGGAGAGACCGGGGAGCTGTTTTTT
clone size: NA; V gene: TRBV12-5; D gene: TRBD1; J gene: TRBJ2-5; CDR3 protein: CASGPGQGNLHQETQYF; CDR3 DNA: TGTGCTAGTGGTCCCGGACAGGGAAACCTCCACCAAGAGACCCAGTACTTC
clone size: many; V gene: TRBV6-2/TRBV6-3; D gene: NA; J gene: TRBJ2-2; CDR3 protein: CASSYSKDNANTGELFF; CDR3 DNA: TGTGCCAGCAGTTACTCGAAAGACAACGCGAACACCGGGGAGCTGTTTTTT
clone size: NA; V gene: TRBV27; D gene: NA; J gene: TRBJ1-4; CDR3 protein: CASSFRLNEKLFF; CDR3 DNA: TGTGCCAGCAGTTTCCGGTTGAATGAAAAACTGTTTTTT
clone size: few; V gene: TRBV10-3; D gene: NA; J gene: TRBJ2-6; CDR3 protein: CAIRKQGQAGANVLTF; CDR3 DNA: TGTGCCATCAGGAAACAGGGCCAGGCTGGGGCCAACGTCCTGACTTTC
clone size: NA; V gene: TRBV7-2; D gene: NA; J gene: TRBJ2-1; CDR3 protein: CASSRAWSYEQFF; CDR3 DNA: TGTGCCAGCAGCCGCGCGTGGTCCTACGAGCAGTTCTTC
clone size: many; V gene: TRBV3-1; D gene: NA; J gene: TRBJ1-5; CDR3 protein: CASSQTGSNQPQHF; CDR3 DNA: TGTGCCAGCAGCCAGACAGGTAGCAATCAGCCCCAGCATTTT
clone size: once; V gene: TRBV7-2; D gene: NA; J gene: TRBJ1-5; CDR3 protein: CTSSLRGGSQPQHF; CDR3 DNA: TGTACCAGCAGCCTGAGGGGAGGCAGTCAGCCCCAGCATTTT
clone size: many; V gene: TRBV12-3/TRBV12-4; D gene: NA; J gene: TRBJ1-6; CDR3 protein: CASSLRRTDTPLHF; CDR3 DNA: TGTGCCAGCAGTTTACGCCGCACAGATACACCCCTCCACTTT
clone size: few; V gene: TRBV20-1; D gene: TRBD1; J gene: TRBJ1-1; CDR3 protein: CSAGTGTTEAFF; CDR3 DNA: TGCAGTGCTGGGACAGGGACTACTGAAGCTTTCTTT
clone size: few; V gene: TRBV7-6; D gene: NA; J gene: TRBJ2-1; CDR3 protein: CASSSGLPSGNEQFF; CDR3 DNA: TGTGCCAGCAGCTCGGGCCTCCCATCCGGGAATGAGCAGTTCTTC
clone size: NA; V gene: TRBV7-8; D gene: TRBD2; J gene: TRBJ2-7; CDR3 protein: CASSSLAGDPYEQYF; CDR3 DNA: TGTGCCAGCAGCTCCCTAGCGGGAGACCCCTACGAGCAGTACTTC
clone size: few; V gene: TRBV6-6; D gene: TRBD2; J gene: TRBJ2-7; CDR3 protein: CASSRAGDRNEQYF; CDR3 DNA: TGTGCCAGCAGTCGAGCGGGAGACAGAAACGAGCAGTACTTC